A single TCR beta chain is shown here with its context. Antigen specificity is unknown. This sample was taken from a study of identical twins. Overall study results and limits: Abundant cord blood beta clonotypes carried fewer insertions; memory repertoires showed none. Twins shared out-of-frame alpha sequences with excess low generation probability.

Trimming removed 5 bases at V and 4 bases at J, with 15 bases between. The germline V gene encodes CDR1 SGHTA and CDR2 FQGNSA. The CDR3 has 15 amino acids. Healthy Caucasians alone served as donors. Template switching supplied a universal primer site; unique molecular identifiers were carried on the cDNA. MiXCR, run by TCRdb on the 5' RACE reads, gives a single entry per CDR3 protein. The sample records 1.5 million to 2 million distinct CDR3 sequences, around a third being singletons. Input material: cord blood. V usage is TRBV7-2 and J usage is TRBJ1-5, with D possibly being TRBD1 (5 bases). This clonotype was sampled from a newborn girl in good health. The CDR3 reads CASSTSSGRNQPQHF. Here the CDR3 DNA reads TGTGCCAGCAGCACATCTTCAGGGCGGAATCAGCCCCAGCATTTT.